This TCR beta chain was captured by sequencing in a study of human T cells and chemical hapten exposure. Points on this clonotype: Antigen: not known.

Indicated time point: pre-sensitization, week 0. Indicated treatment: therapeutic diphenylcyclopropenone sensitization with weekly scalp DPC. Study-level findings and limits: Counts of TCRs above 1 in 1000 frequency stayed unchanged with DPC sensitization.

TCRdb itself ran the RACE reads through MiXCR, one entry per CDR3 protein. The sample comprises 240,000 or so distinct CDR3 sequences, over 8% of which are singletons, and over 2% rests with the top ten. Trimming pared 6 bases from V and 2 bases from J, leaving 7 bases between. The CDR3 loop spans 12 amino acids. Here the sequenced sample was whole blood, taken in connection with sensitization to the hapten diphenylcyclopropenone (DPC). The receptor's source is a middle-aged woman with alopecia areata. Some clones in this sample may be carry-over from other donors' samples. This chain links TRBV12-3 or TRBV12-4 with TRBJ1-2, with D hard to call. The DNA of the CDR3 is TGTGCCAGCAGAGTAGGCAACTATGGCTACACCTTC. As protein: CASRVGNYGYTF.